Below, 30 T cell receptor beta chains from the same sample are listed, as sequenced in a study of beta chain features in type 1 diabetes. Study observations and caveats: Researchers report that Type 1 diabetes patients had moderately but significantly shorter TCRB CDR3s across all four CD4+ subsets.

These receptors lack a known antigen. Isolated RNA was reverse transcribed in full, so expressed TCRB transcripts were sequenced. The method was immunoSEQ multiplex PCR; TCRdb's version includes in-frame clones alone and lacks a portion of them. The repertoire consists of under 300,000 clones, with roughly 21% occurring once and the leading ten covering less than 0.035%. Material: naive CD4+ T cells from blood. Source of these receptors: a woman in her forties with type 1 diabetes.

The chain is built from TRBV28 and TRBJ1-3; D is uncertain. The germline V gene has CDR1 MDHEN and CDR2 SYDVKM. The CDR3 runs to 15 residues. V lost 10 bases and J 0 bases, leaving 16 bases between the germline ends. CDR3 bases: TGTGCCACCCAGGCAGGTTACTTCTCTGGAAACACCATATATTTT. The encoded protein is CATQAGYFSGNTIYF.

This clone was counted a few times. The rearrangement uses TRBV11-2 and TRBJ2-7; 8 bases map to TRBD1. V was clipped by 3 bases and J by 3 bases; unmatched bases: 4. The CDR3 sequence is 14 residues long. Germline V lookup: CDR1 SGHAT, CDR2 FQNNGV. CDR3 nucleotide sequence: TGTGCCAGCAGCTTCCGGGACAGGTTCTACGAGCAGTACTTC. Translation: CASSFRDRFYEQYF.

The chain recombines TRBV7-3 with TRBJ1-2; tentatively, D is TRBD1 (5 bases). The CDR3 loop spans 13 amino acids. Trimming left V 3 bases short and J 8 bases short, with 13 bases between. Germline V lookup: CDR1 SGHTA, CDR2 FQGTGA. For the CDR3, the DNA is TGTGCCAGCAGCTTTTTTCAGGGTGTCGGCTACACCTTC. Amino acids: CASSFFQGVGYTF.

This rearrangement joins TRBV18 to TRBJ2-1; 7 positions match TRBD1. CDR1 KGHSH and CDR2 LQKENI come from the germline V gene. With 4 bases clipped from V and 1 base from J, the junction kept 4 bases outside the gene matches. The CDR3 is made up of 15 amino acids. CDR3 residues: CASSQVGQSYNEQFF. CDR3 DNA sequence: TGTGCCAGCTCACAAGTGGGACAGTCCTACAATGAGCAGTTCTTC.

The table lists this clone with a few counts. This chain links TRBV29-1 with TRBJ2-2; TRBD2 matches 13 bases. The CDR3 is made up of 13 amino acids. V shed 6 bases, J shed 7 bases, and the junction held 2 bases outside the gene matches. Germline V gives CDR1 SQVTM, CDR2 ANQGSEA. This CDR3 is CSVGTSGNGELFF. The CDR3, as DNA: TGCAGCGTAGGGACTAGCGGGAACGGGGAGCTGTTTTTT.

The genes are TRBV19 and TRBJ2-7; D remains unclear. Germline CDR1 LNHDA, CDR2 SQIVND (reference sequence). Trimming shortened V by 3 bases and J by 6 bases, and 12 bases separated the two germline ends. The CDR3 consists of 13 residues. As DNA, the CDR3 is TGTGCCAGTAGTATCATGGCCGGCGGCGAGCAGTACTTC. It codes for CASSIMAGGEQYF. Together with reference TRBV19 and TRBJ2-7, the CDR3 gives the full variable domain: DGGITQSPKYLFRKEGQNVTLSCEQNLNHDAMYWYRQDPGQGLRLIYYSQIVNDFQKGDIAEGYSVSREKKESFPLTVTSAQKNPTAFYLCASSIMAGGEQYFGPGTRLTVT.

Turning to this clone: At one end the junction does not follow the germline gene, possibly because of a read error. V gene TRBV15 combines with J gene TRBJ1-5, with a possible D match to TRBD1 (6 bases). This CDR3 comprises 17 residues. Germline assignment: CDR1 LNHNV and CDR2 YYDKDF (reference sequence). CDR3 sequence (DNA): TGTGCCACCAGCAGGGTAAGAGACAGGAGAAGCAATCACCCCCAGCATTTT. Amino acid sequence: CATSRVRDRRSNHPQHF.

This clone was seen more than once but under ten times. J is TRBJ2-7 and V is TRBV9; D is perhaps TRBD2 (5 bases). Looked up from germline, CDR1 is SGDLS and CDR2 is YYNGEE. The ends were cut back, 2 bases at V and 3 bases at J, with 15 bases in the middle. This CDR3 is 15 amino acids long. The CDR3: CASSVTAIRGYEQYF. In DNA, the CDR3 is TGTGCCAGCAGCGTGACCGCCATCCGGGGCTACGAGCAGTACTTC.

In this sample, this clone turned up a few times. An end of the junction differs from the germline gene, which may be a read error. This rearrangement joins TRBV7-9 to TRBJ1-2; unclear D gene. CDR1 is SEHNR, CDR2 FQNEAQ, per germline (reference sequence). The CDR3 extends over 11 amino acids. The CDR3 sequence is CASSLESGLSF. The CDR3 nucleotides read TGTGCCAGCAGTTTGGAGTCCGGCTTGTCCTTC.

This sequence joins TRBV19 and TRBJ2-7; 12 positions match TRBD1. The CDR3 consists of 14 residues. The germline gives CDR1 LNHDA, CDR2 SQIVND (reference sequence). The J segment lost 5 bases and the V segment lost 5 bases, leaving 4 bases of the junction unmatched. CDR3 amino acids: CASSPGTGGDEQYF. As DNA, the CDR3 is TGTGCCAGTAGTCCAGGGACAGGGGGCGACGAGCAGTACTTC.

The table lists this clone with a few counts. The chain combines TRBV7-9 with TRBJ1-1; D is possibly TRBD1 (6 bases). The CDR3 is made up of 14 amino acids. CDR1 and CDR2 (germline): SEHNR, FQNEAQ (reference sequence). V was trimmed by 2 bases and J by 5 bases, leaving 12 bases between them. The CDR3 nucleotides read TGTGCCAGCAGCTTACGGGGGGCTGGAACTGAAGCTTTCTTT. Protein product: CASSLRGAGTEAFF.

The V gene is TRBV7-3, the J gene TRBJ2-2; the match to TRBD1 covers 7 bases. Unmatched junction bases numbered 8, after V lost 2 bases and J lost 5 bases. Germline V CDR1 and CDR2: SGHTA, FQGTGA. The CDR3 is 16 amino acids. The CDR3 DNA reads as TGTGCCAGCAGCTTAGGTCGACAGGGCGGTACCGGGGAGCTGTTTTTT. It translates to CASSLGRQGGTGELFF.

The chain recombines TRBV7-3 with TRBJ2-1; the match to TRBD2 covers 7 bases. The J segment lost 3 bases and the V segment lost 5 bases, leaving 4 bases of the junction unmatched. Germline CDR1 SGHTA, CDR2 FQGTGA. The CDR3 contains 14 residues. CDR3 bases: TGTGCCAGCAGCGCCCCGGGGGGCTACAATGAGCAGTTCTTC. This gives the protein CASSAPGGYNEQFF.

The rearrangement joins TRBV6-6 to TRBJ2-3; D possibly corresponds to TRBD2 (5 bases). V lost 0 bases to trimming and J lost 3 bases, with 13 bases between them. The CDR3 extends over 16 amino acids. Germline CDR1 MNHNY, CDR2 SVGAGI (reference sequence). The CDR3 is CASSYSIAGGTDTQYF. In DNA, the CDR3 is TGTGCCAGCAGTTACTCGATAGCCGGCGGGACAGATACGCAGTATTTT.

V usage is TRBV28 and J usage is TRBJ2-5; D is possibly TRBD2 (5 bases). The germline gives CDR1 MDHEN, CDR2 SYDVKM. Trimming stripped 6 bases from V and 5 bases from J, with 16 bases between. CDR3 length equals 14 residues. The chain's CDR3 is CASSPRASGETQYF. For the CDR3, the DNA is TGTGCCAGCAGCCCTAGGGCCTCGGGGGAGACCCAGTACTTC.

This chain links TRBV9 with TRBJ1-6, with D possibly matching TRBD1 (6 bases). V was shortened by 0 bases and J by 1 base, with 8 bases between the two germline ends. CDR1 and CDR2 from the germline V gene are SGDLS and YYNGEE. CDR3 length equals 16 residues. The CDR3 here is CASSVEQGSYNSPLHF. Here the CDR3 DNA reads TGTGCCAGCAGCGTAGAACAGGGATCCTATAATTCACCCCTCCACTTT.

This rearrangement joins TRBV29-1 to TRBJ1-5; D uncertain. With 4 bases removed from V and 2 bases from J, the gap between germline ends came to 9 bases. The germline V gene has CDR1 SQVTM and CDR2 ANQGSEA. This CDR3 region has 13 residues. CDR3 DNA sequence: TGCAGCGTTGGCCAGGTCCGCAATCAGCCCCAGCATTTT. Its translation: CSVGQVRNQPQHF.

The genes are TRBV6-6 and TRBJ2-2; 10 bases are shared with TRBD2. V was pared by 4 bases and J by 7 bases, with 9 bases of the junction left unmatched. From germline, CDR1 is MNHNY and CDR2 SVGAGI (reference sequence). CDR3 length: 16 amino acids. CDR3 amino acids: CASSFLAGARGGELFF. CDR3 nucleotide sequence: TGTGCCAGCAGTTTCCTAGCGGGGGCCCGGGGCGGGGAGCTGTTTTTT.

The rearrangement joins TRBV6-5 to TRBJ1-5; 9 bases fit TRBD1. Germline CDR1 MNHEY, CDR2 SVGAGI. With 3 bases clipped from V and 1 base from J, the junction kept 4 bases outside the gene matches. The CDR3 has 16 residues. CDR3 sequence: CASSYAGTGSNQPQHF. The CDR3 region has the DNA TGTGCCAGCAGTTATGCGGGGACAGGGAGCAATCAGCCCCAGCATTTT.

This clone was found once. The V and J genes are TRBV18 and TRBJ1-1; D perhaps matches TRBD1 (6 bases). The CDR3 is 14 amino acids. The germline V and J ends were trimmed by 2 bases and 1 base, with 8 bases remaining between them. Germline lookup yields CDR1 KGHSH and CDR2 LQKENI. CDR3 sequence reads: CASSPGQQNTEAFF. CDR3 sequence (DNA): TGTGCCAGCTCACCAGGACAGCAGAACACTGAAGCTTTCTTT.

J is TRBJ1-6 and V is TRBV14; D remains ambiguous. Germline assignment: CDR1 SGHDN and CDR2 FVKESK. The CDR3 length is 14 residues. Trimming stripped 3 bases from V and 6 bases from J, with 9 bases between. CDR3: CASSHRGPNSPLHF. The DNA of the CDR3 is TGTGCCAGCAGCCACAGAGGTCCTAATTCACCCCTCCACTTT.

This clone was picked up a small number of times. The chain employs TRBV7-8 and TRBJ1-2; D possibly corresponds to TRBD1 (5 bases). Trimming pared 5 bases from V and 4 bases from J, leaving 8 bases between. Germline values: CDR1 SGHVS, CDR2 FQNEAQ. This CDR3 region has 12 residues. The DNA for the CDR3 is TGTGCCAGCAGCGCCACAGGCTATGGCTACACCTTC. Its translation: CASSATGYGYTF.

The genes are TRBV7-2 and TRBJ1-5, with a weak D call TRBD1 (5 bases). This CDR3 has 14 amino acids. Germline CDR1 and CDR2: SGHTA and FQGNSA. V lost 3 bases and J 7 bases, leaving 13 bases between the germline ends. The DNA for the CDR3 is TGTGCCAGCAGCTTCAGGGTAGAAGGACAGCCCCAGCATTTT. This sequence encodes CASSFRVEGQPQHF.

The V gene is TRBV4-3, the J gene TRBJ1-1; no firm D call. Trimming removed 0 bases from V and 4 bases from J, with 9 bases in between. Germline lookup yields CDR1 LGHNA and CDR2 YSLEER. This CDR3 has 14 residues. The CDR3 sequence is CASSQEFRGTEAFF. The CDR3, as DNA: TGCGCCAGCAGCCAAGAGTTTCGGGGCACTGAAGCTTTCTTT.

The chain combines TRBV19 with TRBJ2-7, with 10 bases aligning to TRBD2. Germline V gene sequence: CDR1 LNHDA, CDR2 SQIVND (reference sequence). V was pared by 4 bases and J by 3 bases, with 3 bases of the junction left unmatched. This CDR3 has 14 amino acids. The CDR3 spells CASSTLAGNYEQYF. CDR3 nucleotide sequence: TGTGCCAGTAGTACACTAGCGGGGAACTACGAGCAGTACTTC.

This rearrangement joins TRBV28 to TRBJ1-5; weak D call: TRBD1 (6 bases). Germline V lookup: CDR1 MDHEN, CDR2 SYDVKM. V was pared by 7 bases and J by 9 bases, with 16 bases between. This CDR3 has 13 residues. CDR3 DNA sequence: TGTGCCAGCACATCGGGACAAGAACGGCCCCAGCATTTT. Translation gives CASTSGQERPQHF.

This rearrangement joins TRBV7-9 to TRBJ2-4; D gene ambiguous. This CDR3 region has 19 residues. The V and J ends lost 4 bases and 0 bases respectively, with 22 bases between them. CDR1 is SEHNR and CDR2 is FQNEAQ in the germline V gene (reference sequence). In nucleotides, the CDR3 is TGTGCCAGCAGCTCCTCTAGTTCGGCAAGGCTGCTAGCCAAAAACATTCAGTACTTC. This codes for CASSSSSSARLLAKNIQYF. The whole variable domain, remainder taken from reference TRBV7-9 and TRBJ2-4, is DTGVSQNPRHKITKRGQNVTFRCDPISEHNRLYWYRQTLGQGPEFLTYFQNEAQLEKSRLLSDRFSAERPKGSFSTLEIQRTEQGDSAMYLCASSSSSSARLLAKNIQYFGAGTRLSVL.

V and J are TRBV14 and TRBJ1-1, with 9 nucleotides matching TRBD1. The J segment lost 5 bases and the V segment lost 3 bases, leaving 7 bases of the junction unmatched. Germline lookup yields CDR1 SGHDN and CDR2 FVKESK. The CDR3 length is 15 residues. The CDR3 is CASSQGQGFRTEAFF. CDR3 nucleotide sequence: TGTGCCAGCAGCCAGGGACAGGGATTTAGAACTGAAGCTTTCTTT. The full variable domain, in which reference TRBV14 and TRBJ1-1 provide the parts outside the CDR3, is EAGVTQFPSHSVIEKGQTVTLRCDPISGHDNLYWYRRVMGKEIKFLLHFVKESKQDESGMPNNRFLAERTGGTYSTLKVQPAELEDSGVYFCASSQGQGFRTEAFFGQGTRLTVV.

The table lists this clone with a few counts. The V call is TRBV10-3, the J call TRBJ1-5; no firm D call. V lost 4 bases and J 3 bases, leaving 4 bases between the germline ends. There are 12 residues in the CDR3. The germline CDR1 and CDR2 sequences are ENHRY and SYGVKD. CDR3 residues: CAISASNQPQHF. DNA of the CDR3: TGTGCCATCAGTGCCTCCAATCAGCCCCAGCATTTT.

This clone was counted a few times. The genes are TRBV29-1 and TRBJ2-1; 10 positions match TRBD2. Germline CDR1 and CDR2: SQVTM and ANQGSEA. Unmatched junction bases numbered 11, after V lost 6 bases and J lost 6 bases. There are 15 residues in the CDR3. The CDR3 sequence: CSVLLKAGGPNEQFF. DNA for the CDR3: TGCAGCGTCCTCCTCAAAGCGGGGGGGCCCAATGAGCAGTTCTTC.